This TCR beta chain was obtained from a study of T cells in women clearing cervical HPV infection. As for the study in general: Controls were women whose single incident HPV16 infection cleared within 12 months without precancer or cancer. Only a few women had HLA typing results available. Findings and limits, study-wide: CIN3+ cases had significantly higher TCR richness than controls; evenness did not differ.

The protocol was immunoSEQ multiplex PCR, while the TCRdb copy is restricted to in-frame clones and leaves out a portion. The sample is made up of about 16,000 clones, and the top ten hold about 10% of it. The CDR3 length is 14 residues. CDR1 is SGHTA, CDR2 FQGNSA, per germline. Concerning this clone: Its specificity is unknown. The read is 3 residues too short to cover the CDR3 end, so that end is filled in from the germline J gene.

Material for sequencing was blood buffy coat. The source is a woman aged 18 to 69 with a cervical HPV16 infection that either progressed to CIN3+ or cleared (not recorded which). V gene TRBV7-2 combines with J gene TRBJ2-3; 9 bases agree with TRBD1. The CDR3 here is CASSPQGADQPQYF. The CDR3 bases that were read are TGTGCCAGCAGCCCACAGGGGGCCGATCAGCCG.